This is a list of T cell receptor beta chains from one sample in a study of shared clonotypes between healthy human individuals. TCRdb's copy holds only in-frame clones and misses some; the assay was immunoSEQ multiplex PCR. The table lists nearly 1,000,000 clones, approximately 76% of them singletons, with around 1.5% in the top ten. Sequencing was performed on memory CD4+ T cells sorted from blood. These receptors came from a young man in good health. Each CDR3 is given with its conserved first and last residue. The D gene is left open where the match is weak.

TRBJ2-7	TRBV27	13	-	CASKEGVGHEQYF	TGTGCCAGCAAGGAGGGGGTGGGCCACGAGCAGTACTTC
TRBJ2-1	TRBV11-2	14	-	CASSFDSSYNEQFF	TGTGCCAGCAGCTTCGATAGCTCCTACAATGAGCAGTTCTTC
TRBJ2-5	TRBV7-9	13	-	CASSLDLSETQYF	TGTGCCAGCAGCTTAGACCTAAGCGAGACCCAGTACTTC
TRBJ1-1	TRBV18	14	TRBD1	CASSLGTEVTEAFF	TGTGCCAGCTCTCTGGGGACAGAAGTCACTGAAGCTTTCTTT
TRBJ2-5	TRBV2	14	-	CASSEHLEGETQYF	TGTGCCAGCAGTGAACATTTGGAGGGGGAGACCCAGTACTTC
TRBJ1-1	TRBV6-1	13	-	CASSVQIGTEAFF	TGTGCCAGCAGCGTTCAGATCGGCACTGAAGCTTTCTTT
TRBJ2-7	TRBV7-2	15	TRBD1	CASSLVTGGIYEQYF	TGTGCCAGCAGCTTAGTGACAGGGGGCATCTACGAGCAGTACTTC
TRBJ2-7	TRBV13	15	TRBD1	CASSLRTGIPGEQYF	TGTGCCAGCAGCCTACGGACAGGGATTCCCGGGGAGCAGTACTTC
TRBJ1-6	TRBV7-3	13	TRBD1	CASSRDRDSPLHF	TGTGCCAGCAGCCGCGACAGGGACTCACCCCTCCACTTT
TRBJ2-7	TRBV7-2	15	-	CASSLGPGKAYEQYF	TGTGCCAGCAGCTTAGGGCCAGGGAAGGCCTACGAGCAGTACTTC
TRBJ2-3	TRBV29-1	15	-	CSVSGGAGRTDTQYF	TGCAGCGTCTCTGGGGGAGCAGGGCGCACAGATACGCAGTATTTT
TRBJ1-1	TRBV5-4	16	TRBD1	CASRSQMTGGATEAFF	TGTGCCAGCAGATCGCAAATGACAGGGGGCGCGACTGAAGCTTTCTTT
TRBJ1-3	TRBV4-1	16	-	CASSSERGSGGNTIYF	TGCGCCAGCAGCTCAGAACGGGGGTCGGGTGGAAACACCATATATTTT
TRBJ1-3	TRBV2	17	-	CASSEDQRRGSGNTIYF	TGTGCCAGCAGTGAAGACCAGAGACGGGGCTCTGGAAACACCATATATTTT
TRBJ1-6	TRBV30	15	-	CAWSTSSGGRSPLHF	TGTGCCTGGAGCACCTCGAGTGGGGGCAGGTCACCCCTCCACTTT
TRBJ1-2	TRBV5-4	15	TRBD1	CASSARDRVDYGYTF	TGTGCCAGCAGCGCGCGGGACAGGGTTGACTATGGCTACACCTTC